This record covers a single T cell receptor (beta chain). The CDR3 extends over 14 amino acids. Germline-derived CDR1 and CDR2 are LNHDA and SQIVND (reference sequence). V was pared by 7 bases and J by 2 bases, with 5 bases of the junction left unmatched. Profiled with immunoSEQ multiplex PCR; TCRdb holds only in-frame clones, not every one. Of around 99,000 clones in the sample, approximately 80% were seen once. The sample belongs to a study of blood T cell repertoires in COVID-19. Study-level information: COVID-19 samples, acute and convalescent, were from the United States, Italy and Spain. PBMCs, B-cell-depleted T cells, or T cells were the source of the cDNA or gDNA that made up the material.

The receptor was derived from a man aged 70-80 years with acute or convalescent COVID-19. This sequence joins TRBV19 and TRBJ1-3; 7 bases map to TRBD1. The sequencing input was peripheral blood. Written as DNA, the CDR3 is TGTGCCAGTAAGGGGGCAGACCCTGGAAACACCATATATTTT. Encoded protein: CASKGADPGNTIYF.